This TCR beta chain was identified during a study of OX40 agonist ivuxolimab in advanced cancers. Broadly, across the study: Ivuxolimab, which targeted the costimulatory receptor OX40 (CD134), was an agonistic, fully human IgG2 monoclonal antibody. Intravenous ivuxolimab was administered to patients every 2 weeks at six dose levels: 0.01, 0.1, 0.3, 1.5, 3 and 10 mg/kg. Among the approximately 54 dose-escalation patients, some 20 had hepatocellular carcinoma, 15 or so melanoma, 9 renal cell carcinoma and 9 head and neck cancer. In the dose-escalation cohort, around four fifths of patients were male, and the mean age was around 60 years, with a range of roughly 20 to 80. Patients were allowed to have had prior anti-PD-1, anti-PD-L1 or anti-CTLA-4 therapy, and 40% of the dose-escalation patients had been treated with checkpoint inhibitors. Partial responses occurred in three dose-escalation patients, of whom one had hepatocellular carcinoma and two had cutaneous melanoma. Peripheral TCRbeta sequencing aimed to test whether ivuxolimab altered TCR sequence diversity and caused clonal T-cell expansion. The paper describes the monotherapy dose-escalation part (N ≈ 52 patients) of the phase I trial of ivuxolimab. Broader findings and caveats from the paper: In the 0.1-3.0 mg/kg groups, partial responders had among the lowest normalized peripheral clonal expansion, particularly in CD8+ T cells. The antigen specificity of the clonally expanded peripheral T cells was not determined. On average, CD8+ T cells showed more expanded clones than CD4+ T cells after ivuxolimab. Low levels of normalized T-cell clonal expansion were also shown by some nonresponding patients. At doses from 0.1 to 3.0 mg/kg, clonal expansion was seen in both CD4+ and CD8+ blood T cells between baseline and week 6.

For this clone: The antigen this receptor binds is unknown. Base-call qualities are not available, and no considerably larger clone is one nucleotide away.

Germline trimming: 5 bases from V, 0 bases from J; junction bases outside gene matches: 3. CDR1 and CDR2 (SGHTA, FQGTGA) derive from the germline V gene. Counted from cysteine to phenylalanine, this CDR3 has 14 amino acids. Only the CDR3 region is kept as DNA, spanning 42 bases read in frame from base 1. The trial excluded patients who had a history of autoimmune disease or who were on systemic immunosuppression. In every dose cohort, peripheral blood was drawn for TCR sequencing at baseline, cycle 4 day 1, and cycle 7 day 1. Samples came from an open-label, multicenter, first-in-human phase I dose-escalation trial of ivuxolimab. Adults with locally advanced or metastatic melanoma, renal cell, hepatocellular, or head and neck squamous cell carcinoma were enrolled in the trial. Before TCR sequencing, CD4+ and CD8+ T cells were separately sorted from peripheral blood. Genomic DNA was isolated from the sorted cells so that the TCRbeta CDR3 region could be sequenced. The immunoSEQ Assay was used to sequence the TCRbeta CDR3 regions. In its TCRdb copy, this immuneACCESS table keeps in-frame sequences only and misses some clones. Where compared with another copy, unresolved V genes explain less than half of these, and the others have no known cause. The sample includes 40,000 to 55,000 clones, with 88% observed a single time. The top ten clones comprise roughly 3.4% of the sample.

The chain was built from TRBV7-3 and TRBJ1-1, with 7 middle bases fitting TRBD1. Sequences were derived from CD4+ or CD8+ T cells sorted from blood, sampled in a trial of the OX40 agonist ivuxolimab. The source is an adult with an advanced solid tumor such as melanoma, head and neck, liver or kidney cancer. The CDR3: CASSEGQLNTEAFF. The nucleotide sequence reads as follows: TGTGCCAGCAGCGAGGGACAGTTGAACACTGAAGCTTTCTTT.